The source of this T cell receptor (beta chain) is a study of regulatory T cells in long-lasting Graves disease (dated by TCRdb to 2020 to 2023). About the study as a whole: Persistent Graves' disease was defined as persistently positive TSH receptor autoantibodies together with antithyroid drug treatment for over 5 years. Persistent Graves' disease patients were compared with newly diagnosed Graves' disease patients by peripheral blood TCR sequencing and RNA sequencing. Persistent Graves' disease patients in the clinical cohort had taken antithyroid drugs for about 10.3 years on average. A total of roughly 35 samples underwent TCR sequencing, from 13 patients with persistent Graves' disease and approximately 20 patients with newly diagnosed Graves' disease. The study was conducted in China and was registered as a clinical trial.

General conclusions and limits of the study: Persistent patients shared more public clonotypes among themselves (approximately 2,500) than newly diagnosed patients did (nearly 1,000). Persistent disease showed preferential use of TRBV28, TRBJ1-2 and TRBJ2-5, whereas newly diagnosed disease favored TRBV20-1 and TRBJ2-1. Peripheral blood alone was examined, since thyroid tissue, which constituted the primary lesion, could not be accessed. Persistent Graves' disease patients showed lower TCR Shannon entropy and fewer highly expanded clones than newly diagnosed patients, suggesting clonal expansion. The authors noted that the small sample size was a limitation that may lower accuracy. Only the TCR beta chain was sequenced and analyzed.

This clonotype came up many times. The antigen it recognizes is unknown. No base quality values were provided; no much bigger clone lies one nucleotide off. The time point label on this specimen signifies: persistent/refractory GD, antithyroid drugs over 5 years with positive TRAb. RNA was extracted from PBMCs in TRIzol for both TCR sequencing and RNA sequencing. Graves' disease was diagnosed according to American Thyroid Association guidelines. Recruitment of patients was carried out at an endocrinology department in Xi'an, China. From each patient, approximately 9.9 milliliters of peripheral blood was collected into an EDTA anticoagulant tube. PBMCs were isolated by Ficoll Paque Plus density gradient separation without further T cell sorting. An Agilent 2100 Bioanalyzer and agarose gel were used to assess RNA quality, and a NanoDrop 2000 was used to measure RNA concentration. Libraries came from multiplex PCR. Sequencing was performed on an Illumina HiSeq 4000. CDR3 regions were amplified by Arm-PCR with iRepertoire HTBI primers to construct TCR beta libraries. Before sequencing, the PCR products went through gel purification. Per the original workflow: Gene usage analysis of CDR3 amino acid clonotypes relied on the approximately 60 TRBV and over 13 TRBJ segments identified across samples. COPE and FqMerger were used to merge the filtered high-quality paired reads into contigs. BLAST was used to align contigs to IMGT TRBV, TRBD and TRBJ reference genes, with CDR3 defined following IMGT. Clonotypes above 0.1% frequency were classified as highly expanded clones. Shannon entropy served as the measure of repertoire diversity, while the Gini coefficient captured V-J evenness. A clonotype found in more than one individual was treated as public. In TCRdb, the public reads were trimmed at Q25 with fastp and aligned with MiXCR, with productive beta chains retained. Rows are unified per CDR3 protein, each entry keeping the most common DNA and genes. The V and J calls were not made by the authors but by TCRdb's processing. The sample data list about 450,000 distinct CDR3 sequences, and about a quarter of these were observed just once. The ten most abundant clones make up roughly 28% of the sample.

The germline V gene sets CDR1 to KGHDR and CDR2 to SFDVKD. Inclusive of the bounding cysteine and phenylalanine, the CDR3 is 14 residues long. Left in the record is the CDR3 DNA by itself, 42 bases read in frame from the first base. The trim is 8 bases for V and 4 bases for J, with a gap of 16 bases between the germline ends. The chain couples TRBV24-1 to TRBJ1-2, with a tentative D gene TRBD1 over 6 matching bases. This TCR was recovered from a female donor with Graves disease. The sample in question was peripheral blood mononuclear cells (PBMCs), obtained when the disease was refractory, from a patient treated with antithyroid drugs. For the CDR3, the sequence is CATIEKGQPYGYTF. The DNA sequence follows: TGTGCCACCATTGAGAAAGGACAGCCCTATGGCTACACCTTC.